The 28 T cell receptor beta chains below were found in one sample sequenced in a study of T-cell memory formation after mild COVID-19. MiXCR was run by TCRdb on the 5' RACE reads, yielding one entry per CDR3 protein. The sample includes roughly 130,000 distinct CDR3 sequences, approximately 15% seen only once; the top ten take roughly 13%. The sequenced sample consisted of PBMCs or a T cell subset sorted from them (not recorded which). The receptors were gathered from an adult woman who had mild COVID-19 (a few samples of this study predate the infection). Cell type and time point are not known.

This clonotype occurred a few times. V is TRBV2 and J is TRBJ2-5; D unclear. This CDR3 region has 14 residues. The germline V gene has CDR1 SNHLY and CDR2 FYNNEI. V lost 9 bases, J lost 0 bases, and 14 bases lay in between. CDR3 loop: CASTLGTDQETQYF. The CDR3 DNA follows: TGTGCCAGTACCTTGGGAACGGACCAAGAGACCCAGTACTTC.

This clonotype has a handful of counts. The chain employs TRBV7-2 and TRBJ1-4; no reliable D call. The CDR3 loop spans 13 amino acids. The germline V gene encodes CDR1 SGHTA and CDR2 FQGNSA. Between the trimmed V and J ends, which lost 4 bases and 3 bases, there was a span of 6 bases. Here the CDR3 DNA reads TGTGCCAGCAGCTATCGCGCTAATGAAAAACTGTTTTTT. Amino acids: CASSYRANEKLFF.

This chain links TRBV12-3 or TRBV12-4 with TRBJ2-7; TRBD1 might be the D (5 bases). V lost 6 bases to trimming and J lost 3 bases, with 18 bases between them. The CDR3 runs 15 residues. The CDR3 sequence is CASSLTADFYYEQYF. The DNA for the CDR3 is TGTGCCAGCAGCCTGACAGCAGATTTCTACTACGAGCAGTACTTC.

This chain connects TRBV19 to TRBJ1-4, with 7 bases fitting TRBD1. The CDR3 runs 15 residues. Germline V CDR1 and CDR2: LNHDA, SQIVND (reference sequence). Unmatched junction bases numbered 6, after V lost 4 bases and J lost 4 bases. CDR3 nucleotides: TGTGCCAGTAGTAGAACCGGGACAGTTAATGAAAAACTGTTTTTT. Protein: CASSRTGTVNEKLFF. Complete variable domain (other parts from reference TRBV19 and TRBJ1-4): DGGITQSPKYLFRKEGQNVTLSCEQNLNHDAMYWYRQDPGQGLRLIYYSQIVNDFQKGDIAEGYSVSREKKESFPLTVTSAQKNPTAFYLCASSRTGTVNEKLFFGSGTQLSVL.

This chain connects TRBV20-1 to TRBJ2-3, with 9 bases aligning to TRBD1. From germline, CDR1 is DFQATT and CDR2 SNEGSKA (reference sequence). The CDR3 loop spans 13 amino acids. V shed 0 bases, J shed 12 bases, and the junction held 7 bases outside the gene matches. The CDR3 nucleotides are TGCAGTGCTAGAGATCCGGCGACAGGGGGTCAGTATTTT. Translated: CSARDPATGGQYF.

J is TRBJ1-6 and V is TRBV7-6; TRBD1 might be the D (5 bases). V gave up 6 bases and J gave up 13 bases, with 25 bases separating them. This CDR3 region has 16 residues. The V gene's germline CDR1 is SGHVS and CDR2 FNYEAQ. As DNA, the CDR3 is TGTGCCAGCAGACTTCAACTTGGACGGCGCTGGGGGCCCCTCCACTTT. This encodes CASRLQLGRRWGPLHF.

The chain couples TRBV4-1 to TRBJ2-5; the match to TRBD2 covers 10 bases. The CDR3 runs 16 residues. Germline lookup yields CDR1 MGHRA and CDR2 YSYEKL. V dropped 3 bases and J dropped 7; count of bases not matched to a gene: 11. The CDR3 coding sequence is TGCGCCAGCAGCCACCCCACCAGCGGGGGGGCGGGGACCCAGTACTTC. Translation gives CASSHPTSGGAGTQYF.

This chain links TRBV4-2 with TRBJ2-3; 7 nucleotides agree with TRBD1. With V trimmed by 0 bases and J by 0 bases, 15 bases remained unmatched. The CDR3 sequence is 20 residues long. CDR1 LGHNA and CDR2 YNFKEQ come from the germline V gene. The CDR3 loop reads CASSQDPQSTGFVSTDTQYF. The CDR3 DNA reads as TGTGCCAGCAGCCAAGATCCCCAATCGACAGGGTTCGTTAGCACAGATACGCAGTATTTT.

The CDR3 region has the DNA TGTGCCAGCAGTTGGGTAGCGGGGGGTCCCACTGAGCAGTTCTTC. Encoded protein: CASSWVAGGPTEQFF. The V and J genes are TRBV2 and TRBJ2-1; TRBD2 aligns across 10 bases. The CDR3 runs to 15 residues. Germline trimming cut 5 bases from V and 9 bases from J; bases unmatched to any gene: 10. Germline values: CDR1 SNHLY, CDR2 FYNNEI.

The rearrangement links TRBV7-9 to TRBJ2-2; perhaps TRBD2 as D (6 bases). CDR3 size: 12 residues. V was pared by 5 bases and J by 11 bases, with 12 bases between. Per the germline V gene, CDR1 is SEHNR and CDR2 is FQNEAQ (reference sequence). The CDR3 loop reads CASSARGYELFF. CDR3 nucleotides: TGTGCCAGCAGCGCCCGGGGGTACGAGCTGTTTTTT.

This rearrangement joins TRBV24-1 to TRBJ2-3; D gene ambiguous. Germline V gene data show CDR1 as KGHDR and CDR2 as SFDVKD. The length of the CDR3 is 14 residues. Deletions cut 3 bases from V and 1 base from J, with 7 bases between. In DNA, the CDR3 is TGTGCCACCAGTGATCCAGCTCGCACAGATACGCAGTATTTT. Translated: CATSDPARTDTQYF.

This chain links TRBV24-1 with TRBJ2-1; no clear D. The CDR3 loop spans 14 amino acids. CDR1 and CDR2 from the germline V gene are KGHDR and SFDVKD. Trimming removed 1 base at V and 6 bases at J, with 9 bases between. The DNA of the CDR3 is TGTGCCACCAGTGATTTAGTCAGGACCAATGAGCAGTTCTTC. This gives the protein CATSDLVRTNEQFF.

This clonotype has only a few counts. The rearrangement uses TRBV4-1 and TRBJ2-7, with a weak D call TRBD1 (7 bases). CDR1 and CDR2 from the germline V gene are MGHRA and YSYEKL. The CDR3 length is 14 residues. Deletions cut 4 bases from V and 6 bases from J, with 16 bases between. The CDR3 coding sequence is TGCGCCAGCAGCCGAATCCAGGGGGGAGTCGAGCAGTACTTC. It is translated as CASSRIQGGVEQYF.

The chain links TRBV12-3 or TRBV12-4 to TRBJ1-6; D is possibly TRBD1 (5 bases). The CDR3 spans 15 residues. V was clipped by 5 bases and J by 10 bases, with 18 bases between them. The CDR3 here is CASSPGLRLGSPLHF. CDR3 coding DNA: TGTGCCAGCAGTCCAGGGTTGAGGCTCGGATCACCCCTCCACTTT.

V usage is TRBV6-2 or TRBV6-3 and J usage is TRBJ2-7; 14 bases line up with TRBD2. Per germline, CDR1 MNHEY and CDR2 SVGEGT. CDR3 length equals 15 residues. After removal of 6 bases from V and 7 bases from J, the junction contained 8 bases not matched to a gene. In DNA form, the CDR3 reads TGTGCCAGCAGCCACGGGGGACTAGCGGGAGTGGAGCAGTACTTC. This codes for CASSHGGLAGVEQYF.

This chain links TRBV5-5 with TRBJ2-7; D remains unclear. This CDR3 comprises 13 residues. Germline assignment: CDR1 SGHKS and CDR2 YYEKEE (reference sequence). V was clipped by 0 bases and J by 6 bases, with 10 bases between them. CDR3 in amino acids: CASSLDVSSEQYF. The CDR3 DNA is TGTGCCAGCAGCTTGGACGTTAGTAGCGAGCAGTACTTC.

To note about this clonotype: Germline is not matched at one junction end, which may reflect a read error. Here the CDR3 reads CATSDLSSNQHQHF. DNA for the CDR3: TGTGCCACCAGTGATTTGAGCAGCAATCAGCACCAGCATTTT. The chain links TRBV24-1 to TRBJ1-5; D ambiguous. This CDR3 comprises 14 residues. CDR1 is KGHDR, CDR2 SFDVKD, per germline.

This clonotype showed up just a few times. V usage is TRBV14 and J usage is TRBJ2-7, with D maybe TRBD1 (7 bases). Germline assignment: CDR1 SGHDN and CDR2 FVKESK. There are 14 residues in the CDR3. V was shortened by 1 base and J by 5 bases, with 12 bases between the two germline ends. CDR3 DNA: TGTGCCAGCAGCCAAGTAGGGGGCGGGAACGAGCAGTACTTC. This translates into CASSQVGGGNEQYF.

This clonotype was seen more than once but under ten times. The chain recombines TRBV7-3 with TRBJ2-1; D might be TRBD1 (6 bases). This CDR3 has 11 residues. Between the trimmed V and J ends, which lost 4 bases and 12 bases, there was a span of 10 bases. Germline CDR1 reads SGHTA; CDR2 reads FQGTGA. The CDR3 DNA follows: TGTGCCAGCAGCTCTCAGGGGTTGCAGTTCTTC. It encodes CASSSQGLQFF.

V is TRBV3-1 and J is TRBJ2-7; perhaps TRBD2 as D (5 bases). The germline V gene has CDR1 LGHDT and CDR2 YNNKEL (reference sequence). The CDR3 runs 15 residues. The V end was cut by 0 bases, the J end by 6 bases, with 15 bases between. The DNA for the CDR3 is TGTGCCAGCAGCCAAGAGTTGGGAGTTTGGGGCGAGCAGTACTTC. This codes for CASSQELGVWGEQYF.

This clonotype was counted only a few times. This chain uses TRBV9 with TRBJ2-1; TRBD2 aligns across 9 bases. From germline, CDR1 is SGDLS and CDR2 YYNGEE. This CDR3 region has 17 residues. V shed 4 bases, J shed 2 bases, and the junction held 10 bases outside the gene matches. As DNA, the CDR3 is TGTGCCAGCAGCCACCCAACAGCGGGAGGTCCCTACAATGAGCAGTTCTTC. This gives the protein CASSHPTAGGPYNEQFF. Full variable domain (rest looked up from reference TRBV9 and TRBJ2-1): DSGVTQTPKHLITATGQRVTLRCSPRSGDLSVYWYQQSLDQGLQFLIQYYNGEERAKGNILERFSAQQFPDLHSELNLSSLELGDSALYFCASSHPTAGGPYNEQFFGPGTRLTVL.

Many counts were recorded for this clonotype. The chain links TRBV9 to TRBJ1-6, with 10 bases that match TRBD1. CDR1 and CDR2 from the germline V gene are SGDLS and YYNGEE. V trimming: 4 bases; J trimming: 5 bases; junction bases outside the gene matches: 6. The CDR3 runs 16 residues. The CDR3 protein is CASSPRTGGNNSPLHF. DNA of the CDR3: TGTGCCAGCAGCCCGAGGACAGGGGGAAATAATTCACCCCTCCACTTT.

The rearrangement joins TRBV27 to TRBJ2-3; weak D call: TRBD2 (6 bases). Germline CDR1 reads MNHEY; CDR2 reads SMNVEV (reference sequence). The germline V and J ends were trimmed by 8 bases and 0 bases, with 9 bases remaining between them. The CDR3 runs 13 residues. The chain's CDR3 is CASGGASTDTQYF. DNA for the CDR3: TGTGCCAGCGGCGGGGCTAGCACAGATACGCAGTATTTT.

The table lists this clonotype with a few counts. The chain is built from TRBV5-6 and TRBJ2-1, with 7 bases that match TRBD1. Trimming removed 2 bases from V and 4 bases from J; junction bases left unmatched: 3. This CDR3 spans 14 amino acids. Germline V gene sequence: CDR1 SGHDT, CDR2 YYEEEE. CDR3 bases: TGTGCCAGCAGCTTTCCGACAGGGTACAATGAGCAGTTCTTC. It specifies CASSFPTGYNEQFF.

The chain uses TRBV11-2 and TRBJ2-3, with TRBD1 identical over 9 bases. The CDR3 runs 16 residues. Per germline, CDR1 SGHAT and CDR2 FQNNGV. The J segment lost 7 bases and the V segment lost 0 bases, leaving 8 bases of the junction unmatched. DNA for the CDR3: TGTGCCAGCAGCTTAGAAGGGGGACAGGGAAGGAATACGCAGTATTTT. This sequence encodes CASSLEGGQGRNTQYF.

The chain links TRBV11-2 to TRBJ2-3; 8 nucleotides agree with TRBD2. The CDR3 totals 18 residues. Germline CDR1 SGHAT, CDR2 FQNNGV. The V gene end was trimmed by 8 bases and the J gene end by 0 bases; junction bases not matched to a gene: 16. The CDR3 bases are TGTGCCAGCCAACTGCGGGGGGCGACGACGTTTAGCACAGATACGCAGTATTTT. As protein: CASQLRGATTFSTDTQYF.

V and J are TRBV12-3 or TRBV12-4 and TRBJ2-1; 10 nucleotides align to TRBD2. The CDR3 runs 15 residues. V was pared by 4 bases and J by 5 bases, with 5 bases of the junction left unmatched. The CDR3 DNA sequence: TGTGCCAGCAGTTCCAGCGGGGGGGCCCACAATGAGCAGTTCTTC. The encoded protein is CASSSSGGAHNEQFF.

The chain has TRBV7-2 and TRBJ2-1; either TRBD1 or TRBD2 may fit D (7 bases each). Germline values: CDR1 SGHTA, CDR2 FQGNSA. Deletions cut 1 base from V and 15 bases from J, with 16 bases between. The CDR3 totals 13 residues. The CDR3, as DNA: TGTGCCAGCAGCTTAGGCTTCACAGGGGAGGGGTTCTTC. Protein sequence: CASSLGFTGEGFF.